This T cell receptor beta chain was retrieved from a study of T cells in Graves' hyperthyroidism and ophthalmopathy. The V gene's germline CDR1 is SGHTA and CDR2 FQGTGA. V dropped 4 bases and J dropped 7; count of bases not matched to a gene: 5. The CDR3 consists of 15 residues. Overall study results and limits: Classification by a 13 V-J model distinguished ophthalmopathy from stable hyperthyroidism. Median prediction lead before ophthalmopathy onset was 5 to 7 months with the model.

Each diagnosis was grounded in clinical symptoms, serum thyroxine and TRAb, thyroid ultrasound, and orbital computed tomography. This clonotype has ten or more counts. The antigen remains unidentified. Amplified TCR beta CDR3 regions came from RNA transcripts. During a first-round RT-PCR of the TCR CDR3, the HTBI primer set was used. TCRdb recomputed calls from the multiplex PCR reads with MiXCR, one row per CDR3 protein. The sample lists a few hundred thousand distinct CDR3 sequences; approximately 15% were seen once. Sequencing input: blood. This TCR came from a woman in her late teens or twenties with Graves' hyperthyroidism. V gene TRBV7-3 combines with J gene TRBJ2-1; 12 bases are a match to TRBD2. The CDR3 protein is CASSSSGRAENEQFF. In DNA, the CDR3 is TGTGCCAGCAGCTCTAGCGGGAGGGCCGAAAATGAGCAGTTCTTC.